This TCR beta chain was captured by sequencing in a study of neurological immune-mediated disorders. The CDR3 extends over 16 amino acids. Germline V gene sequence: CDR1 SGHVS, CDR2 FNYEAQ. Trimming took off 0 bases at V and 1 base at J, with 11 bases between the two ends. Broader study findings: CDR3 amino acid sequences of expanded clones were not shared across subjects, a result suggesting private repertoires in all groups.

The cells used in sorted libraries, CD4+ or CD8+ T cells, numbered about a million. Via MiXCR, TCRdb re-called the 5' RACE reads, giving one row per CDR3 protein. The sample gives roughly 30,000 distinct CDR3 sequences, approximately 5% of which show up once; 2% to 2.5% is in the top ten. This clonotype was counted at least ten times. The antigen is unknown. The sequenced sample consisted of CD4+ T cells from blood. V and J are TRBV7-6 and TRBJ2-3; D possibly matches TRBD1 or TRBD2 (5 bases each). This TCR was recovered from a woman in her forties or fifties in good health. CDR3 in amino acids: CASSLAQGVRTDTQYF. The CDR3 nucleotides are TGTGCCAGCAGCTTAGCGCAGGGAGTTCGCACAGATACGCAGTATTTT.